These 20 T cell receptor beta chains share one sample of origin, sequenced in a study of cytomegalovirus exposure and HLA in healthy donors. In the PCR, 60 Vbeta and 13 Jbeta primers were used. Profiled with immunoSEQ multiplex PCR; TCRdb holds only in-frame clones, not every one. The listing records fewer than 100,000 clones. The sequenced material came from PBMCs. Source of these receptors: a woman between 55 and 75 years old in good health and CMV-seronegative.

This sequence joins TRBV10-3 and TRBJ2-7; D is unclear. Germline loops: CDR1 ENHRY, CDR2 SYGVKD. CDR3 length: 13 residues. The ends were cut back, 3 bases at V and 2 bases at J, with 8 bases in the middle. As DNA, the CDR3 is TGTGCCATCAGTGATAGCCAGACCTACGAGCAGTACTTC. Its translation: CAISDSQTYEQYF.

The V call is TRBV7-2, the J call TRBJ2-1; unclear D gene. CDR3 length equals 17 residues. Germline V gene sequence: CDR1 SGHTA, CDR2 FQGNSA. Trimming shortened V by 4 bases and J by 3 bases, and 19 bases separated the two germline ends. In DNA form, the CDR3 reads TGTGCCAGCAGCTACACCGCCACCCCCCGAGGCTACAATGAGCAGTTCTTC. Amino acid sequence: CASSYTATPRGYNEQFF. The variable domain in full, with the rest retrieved from reference TRBV7-2 and TRBJ2-1, is GAGVSQSPSNKVTEKGKDVELRCDPISGHTALYWYRQSLGQGLEFLIYFQGNSAPDKSGLPSDRFSAERTGGSVSTLTIQRTQQEDSAVYLCASSYTATPRGYNEQFFGPGTRLTVL.

V and J are TRBV2 and TRBJ2-5; 13 bases are a match to TRBD2. The CDR3 has 15 amino acids. The V gene end was trimmed by 8 bases and the J gene end by 5 bases; junction bases not matched to a gene: 8. Germline V lookup: CDR1 SNHLY, CDR2 FYNNEI. CDR3 amino acids: CASGRTSGSRETQYF. DNA for the CDR3: TGTGCCAGCGGGCGGACTAGCGGGAGCAGGGAGACCCAGTACTTC.

The chain is built from TRBV19 and TRBJ2-2; TRBD1 matches at 11 bases. The CDR3 sequence is 15 residues long. V dropped 5 bases and J dropped 4; count of bases not matched to a gene: 3. CDR1 LNHDA and CDR2 SQIVND come from the germline V gene (reference sequence). The chain's CDR3 is CASSAGTGGTGELFF. CDR3 sequence (DNA): TGTGCCAGTAGTGCCGGGACAGGGGGCACCGGGGAGCTGTTTTTT.

The CDR3 reads CASRHTGVEFYEQYF. CDR3 bases: TGTGCCAGCAGGCACACAGGGGTTGAGTTTTACGAGCAGTACTTC. J is TRBJ2-7 and V is TRBV27; the match to TRBD1 covers 7 bases. CDR1 is MNHEY and CDR2 is SMNVEV in the germline V gene (reference sequence). The CDR3 runs to 15 residues. The junction had 12 bases not matched to a gene; V was cut back by 6 bases and J by 4 bases.

The chain carries TRBV2 and TRBJ2-6; 7 bases fit TRBD1. The CDR3 is made up of 17 amino acids. J gave up 4 bases and V 8 bases, and 14 bases lay outside the gene matches. Per the germline V gene, CDR1 is SNHLY and CDR2 is FYNNEI. CDR3 DNA: TGTGCCAGCGATTCGGGACAGCCACCACGAGGGGCCAACGTCCTGACTTTC. This sequence encodes CASDSGQPPRGANVLTF. The variable domain in full, with the rest retrieved from reference TRBV2 and TRBJ2-6, is EPEVTQTPSHQVTQMGQEVILRCVPISNHLYFYWYRQILGQKVEFLVSFYNNEISEKSEIFDDQFSVERPDGSNFTLKIRSTKLEDSAMYFCASDSGQPPRGANVLTFGAGSRLTVL.

The rearrangement joins TRBV9 to TRBJ2-4, with TRBD2 as a possible D gene (6 bases). The CDR3 is 15 residues long. The V end lost 4 bases, the J end lost 3 bases, and 14 bases lay between the germline ends. Germline V CDR1 and CDR2: SGDLS, YYNGEE. This CDR3 reads CASSKDPGGKNIQYF. CDR3 in DNA: TGTGCCAGCAGCAAAGACCCCGGGGGCAAAAACATTCAGTACTTC.

J is TRBJ2-4 and V is TRBV10-3, with TRBD2 identical over 7 bases. The CDR3 is 16 amino acids. Germline assignment: CDR1 ENHRY and CDR2 SYGVKD. V lost 5 bases to trimming and J lost 2 bases; unmatched junction nucleotides: 9. The DNA for the CDR3 is TGTGCCATCAGTCCCGCTAGCGGCACGACCAAAAACATTCAGTACTTC. Residues: CAISPASGTTKNIQYF.

The rearrangement uses TRBV4-1 and TRBJ2-1; 8 bases line up with TRBD2. The CDR3 spans 16 residues. With V trimmed by 1 base and J by 4 bases, 6 bases remained unmatched. Germline assignment: CDR1 MGHRA and CDR2 YSYEKL. The CDR3 DNA reads TGCGCCAGCAGCCAAGCGCCGGGACTAGAGTACAATGAGCAGTTCTTC. Translation gives CASSQAPGLEYNEQFF.

J is TRBJ2-2 and V is TRBV29-1; 10 positions agree with TRBD2. The CDR3 totals 15 residues. Germline values: CDR1 SQVTM, CDR2 ANQGSEA. J was trimmed by 6 bases and V by 6 bases; bases with no gene match: 10. In DNA, the CDR3 is TGCAGCGTGCCCGGGACTAGCGTTTCGTCCGGGGAGCTGTTTTTT. Translated: CSVPGTSVSSGELFF.

V gene TRBV2 combines with J gene TRBJ2-3; TRBD2 agrees at 14 bases. The CDR3 is 18 amino acids. The ends lost 3 bases at V and 4 bases at J; junction bases unmatched: 9. In germline, CDR1 is SNHLY, CDR2 FYNNEI. CDR3 residues: CASSDQGLAGVYPDTQYF. The CDR3 region has the DNA TGTGCCAGCAGTGATCAGGGACTAGCGGGAGTTTACCCAGATACGCAGTATTTT.

As DNA, the CDR3 is TGTGCCAGTAGCCCGCTACTAGCCGTCAATGAGCAGTTCTTC. This codes for CASSPLLAVNEQFF. The chain carries TRBV19 and TRBJ2-1; tentatively, D is TRBD2 (6 bases). With 6 bases removed from V and 6 bases from J, the gap between germline ends came to 15 bases. The CDR3 has 14 residues. The germline gives CDR1 LNHDA, CDR2 SQIVND (reference sequence).

This sequence joins TRBV5-1 and TRBJ2-7, with 12 positions matching TRBD2. The CDR3 has 16 amino acids. V gave up 2 bases and J gave up 3 bases; unmatched junction bases: 6. In germline, CDR1 is SGHRS, CDR2 YFSETQ. The CDR3 protein is CASSLTGTSGHYEQYF. CDR3 nucleotides: TGCGCCAGCAGCTTAACCGGGACTAGCGGGCACTACGAGCAGTACTTC.

The J gene is TRBJ2-7, the V gene TRBV5-1; 13 bases agree with TRBD2. This CDR3 has 15 amino acids. The ends lost 7 bases at V and 3 bases at J; junction bases unmatched: 7. Germline-derived CDR1 and CDR2 are SGHRS and YFSETQ. CDR3 coding DNA: TGCGCCAGCCAGGGGGGACTAGCGGGACGCTACGAGCAGTACTTC. This translates into CASQGGLAGRYEQYF.

The V gene is TRBV11-1, the J gene TRBJ1-1; 7 bases map to TRBD1. V shed 2 bases and J 4 bases; nucleotides not matched to a gene: 10. Germline lookup yields CDR1 SGHAT and CDR2 FQDESV (reference sequence). The CDR3 length is 16 residues. In DNA form, the CDR3 reads TGTGCCAGCAGCTTACAACAGGGGCTTCGTGGCACTGAAGCTTTCTTT. It codes for CASSLQQGLRGTEAFF.

V is TRBV7-8 and J is TRBJ2-3, with 14 bases lining up with TRBD2. CDR1 SGHVS and CDR2 FQNEAQ come from the germline V gene. The CDR3 is 16 residues long. V dropped 5 bases and J dropped 2; count of bases not matched to a gene: 3. This CDR3 is CASSLGLAGATDTQYF. The CDR3, as DNA: TGTGCCAGCAGCCTGGGACTAGCGGGGGCCACAGATACGCAGTATTTT.

CDR3 nucleotide sequence: TGCGCCAGCTCGACCGGGACAGTGCTGGGGGAGCAGTACTTC. Amino acids: CASSTGTVLGEQYF. The chain recombines TRBV10-1 with TRBJ2-7; TRBD1 agrees at 7 bases. The length of the CDR3 is 14 residues. The V gene's germline CDR1 is WNHNN and CDR2 SYGVQD (reference sequence). J was trimmed by 7 bases and V by 8 bases; bases with no gene match: 14.

J is TRBJ2-5 and V is TRBV7-8; weak D call: TRBD1 (5 bases). Germline V gene lookup returns CDR1 SGHVS and CDR2 FQNEAQ. This CDR3 is built from 17 residues. V dropped 5 bases and J dropped 1 base, with 20 bases sitting between them. CDR3 nucleotides: TGTGCCAGCAGCCCAAAAATCACAGGCGGCACCCAAGAGACCCAGTACTTC. As protein: CASSPKITGGTQETQYF.

This chain connects TRBV6-5 to TRBJ1-1; 8 nucleotides agree with TRBD1. In germline, CDR1 is MNHEY, CDR2 SVGAGI. The V and J ends lost 6 bases and 2 bases, in that order; junction bases with no gene match: 5. The CDR3 extends over 14 amino acids. Here the CDR3 reads CASRTGEGNTEAFF. CDR3 nucleotide sequence: TGTGCCAGCAGGACAGGGGAAGGTAACACTGAAGCTTTCTTT.

This chain links TRBV18 with TRBJ1-2; 7 bases map to TRBD1. The germline V gene has CDR1 KGHSH and CDR2 LQKENI. V trimming: 2 bases; J trimming: 1 base; junction bases outside the gene matches: 10. CDR3 size: 17 residues. The CDR3 DNA reads TGTGCCAGCTCACCATTTTTTGTCCAGGGGGATAACTATGGCTACACCTTC. Encoded protein: CASSPFFVQGDNYGYTF.